The next 20 T cell receptor beta chains were all read from a single sample in a study of identical twins. MiXCR, applied by TCRdb to the 5' RACE reads, yields one record per CDR3 protein. In the table there are 520,000 or so distinct CDR3 sequences, about 20% of which are singletons. Another study also made use of these data, one on T cells expressing NK-cell markers.

Sequenced: CD4+ T cells sorted from blood. The origin of the receptors is a woman aged 18-29 years in good health.

This clonotype was picked up a small number of times. The chain is built from TRBV6-2 or TRBV6-3 and TRBJ1-1; D is unclear. CDR3 size: 13 residues. Trimming shortened V by 0 bases and J by 11 bases, and 13 bases separated the two germline ends. Germline V CDR1 and CDR2: MNHEY, SVGEGT. CDR3 amino acids: CASSYSYRPGAFF. In DNA form, the CDR3 reads TGTGCCAGCAGTTACTCGTACAGACCTGGCGCTTTCTTT.

The rearrangement uses TRBV12-3 or TRBV12-4 and TRBJ2-2; no reliable D call. The CDR3 runs 13 residues. V lost 6 bases to trimming and J lost 6 bases, with 11 bases between them. The CDR3 DNA follows: TGTGCCAGCAGAGAGAGTGGGGCCGGGGAGCTGTTTTTT. This encodes CASRESGAGELFF.

This clonotype was found a few times. The CDR3 region has the DNA TGCAGCGTTGATTGGAGCGGGGGGGCAGATACGCAGTATTTT. It codes for CSVDWSGGADTQYF. This chain connects TRBV29-1 to TRBJ2-3, with TRBD2 identical over 10 bases. Germline CDR1 is SQVTM and CDR2 is ANQGSEA. The ends lost 3 bases at V and 4 bases at J; junction bases unmatched: 4. This CDR3 has 14 amino acids.

This chain links TRBV2 with TRBJ1-3; D call uncertain. The CDR3 spans 13 residues. Per the germline V gene, CDR1 is SNHLY and CDR2 is FYNNEI. V was cut by 7 bases and J by 0 bases, with 7 bases left in between. For the CDR3, the DNA is TGTGCCAGCACGATCGACTCTGGAAACACCATATATTTT. Protein product: CASTIDSGNTIYF.

V is TRBV10-3 and J is TRBJ2-5; possibly TRBD1 or TRBD2 for D (5 bases each). Germline lookup yields CDR1 ENHRY and CDR2 SYGVKD. The CDR3 loop spans 13 amino acids. Between the trimmed V and J ends, which lost 7 bases and 1 base, there was a span of 10 bases. CDR3 sequence reads: CAINGAVQETQYF. The CDR3 DNA sequence: TGTGCCATCAACGGGGCAGTCCAAGAGACCCAGTACTTC.

The chain's CDR3 is CASSYSRGGSYNEQFF. The CDR3 nucleotides read TGTGCCAGCAGTTACTCACGGGGCGGCTCCTACAATGAGCAGTTCTTC. V usage is TRBV6-5 and J usage is TRBJ2-1; D assignment may be TRBD1 or TRBD2 (5 bases each). Trimming left V 0 bases short and J 0 bases short, with 9 bases between. The CDR3 contains 16 residues. Germline V gene lookup returns CDR1 MNHEY and CDR2 SVGAGI.

The chain couples TRBV7-2 to TRBJ2-3; 8 bases align to TRBD2. The CDR3 runs to 17 residues. In germline, CDR1 is SGHTA, CDR2 FQGNSA. Losses at the gene ends were 0 bases for V and 0 bases for J; bases not matched to a gene: 5. The CDR3 bases are TGTGCCAGCAGCTTAGCTTCAGCTAGCGGGAGCACAGATACGCAGTATTTT. This encodes CASSLASASGSTDTQYF.

This chain links TRBV24-1 with TRBJ2-1; 10 nucleotides match TRBD2. The CDR3 length is 14 residues. Losses at the gene ends were 3 bases for V and 7 bases for J; bases not matched to a gene: 2. The germline gives CDR1 KGHDR, CDR2 SFDVKD. This CDR3 is CATSDSGGVNEQFF. The CDR3 nucleotides are TGTGCCACCAGTGATAGCGGGGGGGTAAATGAGCAGTTCTTC.

This clonotype came up a few times. The CDR3 here is CSARGLDSLIAQYF. The CDR3 DNA reads TGCAGTGCTAGAGGACTGGACAGCCTGATTGCGCAGTATTTT. The V call is TRBV20-1, the J call TRBJ2-3, with D possibly TRBD1 on 6 matching bases. Trimming shortened V by 1 base and J by 10 bases, and 18 bases separated the two germline ends. Looked up from germline, CDR1 is DFQATT and CDR2 is SNEGSKA (reference sequence). This CDR3 spans 14 amino acids.

This clonotype was seen many times. The gene calls are TRBV10-3 and TRBJ2-7; 7 bases map to TRBD1. The CDR3 is 13 amino acids. V shed 5 bases, J shed 3 bases, and the junction held 4 bases outside the gene matches. Germline V gene lookup returns CDR1 ENHRY and CDR2 SYGVKD. The CDR3 reads CAISRDSGYEQYF. The CDR3 nucleotides read TGTGCCATCAGTCGGGACAGTGGCTACGAGCAGTACTTC.

This clonotype has just a few counts. The J gene is TRBJ1-1, the V gene TRBV20-1, with a weak D call TRBD1 (5 bases). The CDR3 contains 14 residues. Trimming left V 6 bases short and J 0 bases short, with 14 bases between. Germline V gene data show CDR1 as DFQATT and CDR2 as SNEGSKA (reference sequence). CDR3 residues: CSATVGTLNTEAFF. Here the CDR3 DNA reads TGCAGTGCCACCGTTGGGACCCTGAACACTGAAGCTTTCTTT.

The chain couples TRBV20-1 to TRBJ1-3, with a possible D match to TRBD1 (6 bases). The V and J ends lost 4 bases and 0 bases respectively, with 10 bases between them. Germline V gives CDR1 DFQATT, CDR2 SNEGSKA (reference sequence). The CDR3 runs 14 residues. The CDR3 DNA sequence: TGCAGTGCTACTGGACAGACCTCTGGAAACACCATATATTTT. Translation: CSATGQTSGNTIYF.

The sample holds a few counts of this clonotype. This rearrangement joins TRBV7-9 to TRBJ2-5, with 7 bases identical to TRBD2. Per the germline V gene, CDR1 is SEHNR and CDR2 is FQNEAQ (reference sequence). V lost 0 bases to trimming and J lost 5 bases; unmatched junction nucleotides: 3. This CDR3 comprises 14 residues. CDR3 DNA: TGTGCCAGCAGCTTAGCGCTGGGAGGGGAGACCCAGTACTTC. This translates into CASSLALGGETQYF.

The rearrangement uses TRBV5-1 and TRBJ2-7, with D maybe TRBD1 (6 bases). The CDR3 totals 15 residues. The V gene lost 0 bases and the J gene lost 0 bases, with 10 bases spanning the gap. From germline, CDR1 is SGHRS and CDR2 YFSETQ. The CDR3 is CASSLVTGLSYEQYF. The DNA of the CDR3 is TGCGCCAGCAGCTTGGTTACAGGGCTCTCCTACGAGCAGTACTTC.

This clonotype was counted a few times. The chain combines TRBV5-4 with TRBJ1-1; D ambiguous. Looked up from germline, CDR1 is SGHNT and CDR2 is YYREEE (reference sequence). Trimming shortened V by 4 bases and J by 0 bases, and 16 bases separated the two germline ends. The CDR3 has 16 residues. The CDR3, as DNA: TGTGCCAGCAGCCCTAGGACGGGAAGGATGAACACTGAAGCTTTCTTT. Its translation: CASSPRTGRMNTEAFF.

The CDR3 bases are TGTGCCACCAGGACGCGAGGGATGATGAACACTGAAGCTTTCTTT. Amino acids: CATRTRGMMNTEAFF. V usage is TRBV15 and J usage is TRBJ1-1; D unclear. Per the germline V gene, CDR1 is LNHNV and CDR2 is YYDKDF (reference sequence). V lost 6 bases, J lost 0 bases, and 14 bases lay in between. The CDR3 contains 15 residues. Full variable domain (outside the CDR3, taken from reference TRBV15 and TRBJ1-1): DAMVIQNPRYQVTQFGKPVTLSCSQTLNHNVMYWYQQKSSQAPKLLFHYYDKDFNNEADTPDNFQSRRPNTSFCFLDIRSPGLGDTAMYLCATRTRGMMNTEAFFGQGTRLTVV.

V is TRBV3-1 and J is TRBJ2-1; D is uncertain. CDR3 length: 14 amino acids. CDR1 is LGHDT, CDR2 YNNKEL, per germline (reference sequence). The V end was cut by 0 bases, the J end by 6 bases, with 9 bases between. This CDR3 is CASSQDLQRNEQFF. The CDR3 bases are TGTGCCAGCAGCCAAGATCTCCAGCGCAATGAGCAGTTCTTC.

The sample holds a few counts of this clonotype. The rearrangement joins TRBV12-3 or TRBV12-4 to TRBJ2-1, with 9 bases that match TRBD1. This CDR3 contains 14 residues. J gave up 10 bases and V 5 bases, and 9 bases lay outside the gene matches. CDR3: CASSPQDRGREQFF. The CDR3 coding sequence is TGTGCCAGCAGTCCCCAGGACAGGGGCCGGGAGCAGTTCTTC.

The chain uses TRBV29-1 and TRBJ2-5; 8 nucleotides align to TRBD1. The CDR3 loop spans 14 amino acids. V shed 6 bases and J 1 base; nucleotides not matched to a gene: 7. Germline CDR1 and CDR2: SQVTM and ANQGSEA. For the CDR3, the DNA is TGCAGCGTAGCTACAGGGGGACCCCAAGAGACCCAGTACTTC. Protein sequence: CSVATGGPQETQYF.

The rearrangement links TRBV7-2 to TRBJ2-7, with D perhaps given as TRBD1 or TRBD2 (5 bases each). The germline V gene has CDR1 SGHTA and CDR2 FQGNSA. V dropped 1 base and J dropped 1 base, with 17 bases sitting between them. The CDR3 extends over 17 amino acids. CDR3 sequence: CASSLGGTGRLSYEQYF. The CDR3 DNA follows: TGTGCCAGCAGCTTAGGAGGGACGGGGCGCCTTTCCTACGAGCAGTACTTC.